This entry lists 11 T cell receptor beta chains sequenced from one sample in a study of CD8+ T cells in alopecia areata. Extraction and reverse transcription of RNA yielded cDNA as the sequencing template. Assay: immunoSEQ multiplex PCR; the TCRdb copy retains only in-frame clones and omits some. Counted here are tens of thousands of clones, approximately 66% occurring once; the ten biggest clones make up around a quarter. Treatment of the sample: oral pan-JAK inhibitor, 5-10 mg twice daily. Sequencing used CD8+ T cells sorted from blood, obtained at week 24, from a patient treated with tofacitinib. These receptors all stem from a human donor with alopecia areata.

This clone appeared a few times. This sequence joins TRBV4-1 and TRBJ1-2; TRBD1 matches 7 bases. Germline V gene lookup returns CDR1 MGHRA and CDR2 YSYEKL. This CDR3 comprises 15 residues. V was pared by 0 bases and J by 7 bases, with 8 bases of the junction left unmatched. CDR3 in DNA: TGCGCCAGCAGCCAAGAAGGGACAGTCCTCTTTGGCTACACCTTC. Its translation is CASSQEGTVLFGYTF.

The CDR3 spells CASSWAQLVPRLDEQFF. The CDR3 DNA sequence: TGCGCCAGCAGCTGGGCCCAACTAGTCCCCCGCCTCGACGAGCAGTTCTTC. The gene calls are TRBV5-1 and TRBJ2-1; TRBD2 is a possible D gene (5 bases). CDR3 length: 17 amino acids. The V gene lost 3 bases and the J gene lost 10 bases, with 26 bases spanning the gap. Germline lookup yields CDR1 SGHRS and CDR2 YFSETQ.

This clone was seen just once. V gene TRBV29-1 combines with J gene TRBJ2-7; TRBD1 agrees at 10 bases. CDR1 is SQVTM and CDR2 is ANQGSEA in the germline V gene. The CDR3 extends over 13 amino acids. V gave up 5 bases and J gave up 1 base; unmatched junction bases: 2. The CDR3 DNA follows: TGCAGCGTTCCGGGACAGGGGTCCTACGAGCAGTACTTC. Protein product: CSVPGQGSYEQYF.

J is TRBJ2-5 and V is TRBV27; possible D gene TRBD2, 6 bases. Germline-derived CDR1 and CDR2 are MNHEY and SMNVEV (reference sequence). CDR3 length: 15 amino acids. Between the trimmed V and J ends, which lost 4 bases and 2 bases, there was a span of 14 bases. The CDR3 region has the DNA TGTGCCAGCAGTTACCGGGACTCCAGTCAAGAGACCCAGTACTTC. Translated, it gives CASSYRDSSQETQYF.

V usage is TRBV4-1 and J usage is TRBJ1-4; D call uncertain. There are 13 residues in the CDR3. V was clipped by 1 base and J by 4 bases, with 4 bases between them. Germline assignment: CDR1 MGHRA and CDR2 YSYEKL. The CDR3 loop reads CASSQVGNEKLFF. Here the CDR3 DNA reads TGCGCCAGCAGCCAAGTCGGTAATGAAAAACTGTTTTTT.

The chain recombines TRBV4-1 with TRBJ1-1; D ambiguous. The CDR3 extends over 15 amino acids. Trimming removed 1 base at V and 0 bases at J, with 9 bases between. Germline-derived CDR1 and CDR2 are MGHRA and YSYEKL. The CDR3 protein is CASSQVLGMNTEAFF. CDR3 nucleotide sequence: TGCGCCAGCAGCCAAGTGCTGGGGATGAACACTGAAGCTTTCTTT.

J is TRBJ1-1 and V is TRBV29-1; TRBD1 agrees at 8 bases. The CDR3 has 12 amino acids. Germline V gene data show CDR1 as SQVTM and CDR2 as ANQGSEA. The V segment lost 6 bases and the J segment 4 bases; nucleotides outside the gene matches: 4. CDR3 DNA sequence: TGCAGCGTGGCAGGGGGCCCCACTGAAGCTTTCTTT. Translated: CSVAGGPTEAFF.

The V call is TRBV27, the J call TRBJ1-1, with TRBD1 identical over 7 bases. The CDR3 extends over 15 amino acids. With V trimmed by 0 bases and J by 5 bases, 6 bases remained unmatched. Germline assignment: CDR1 MNHEY and CDR2 SMNVEV (reference sequence). In DNA form, the CDR3 reads TGTGCCAGCAGTTTATCGACTTACAGGGGTACTGAAGCTTTCTTT. It encodes CASSLSTYRGTEAFF.

This clone was observed once. The chain combines TRBV6-5 with TRBJ1-5; D is perhaps TRBD1 (6 bases). Germline V gene sequence: CDR1 MNHEY, CDR2 SVGAGI. Trimming took off 6 bases at V and 2 bases at J, with 11 bases between the two ends. There are 14 residues in the CDR3. The DNA for the CDR3 is TGTGCCAGCAGACAGGGTGGAGGCAATCAGCCCCAGCATTTT. Translated, it gives CASRQGGGNQPQHF.

This clone appeared a few times. The CDR3 region is CAWSRVGGTEAFF. The CDR3 bases are TGTGCCTGGAGTAGAGTAGGGGGCACTGAAGCTTTCTTT. J is TRBJ1-1 and V is TRBV30; perhaps TRBD1 as D (6 bases). CDR1 GTSNPN and CDR2 SVGIG come from the germline V gene (reference sequence). The V and J ends lost 2 bases and 4 bases respectively, with 11 bases between them. The CDR3 runs 13 residues.

This clone was observed a handful of times. The genes are TRBV27 and TRBJ1-5; D ambiguous. The V gene's germline CDR1 is MNHEY and CDR2 SMNVEV (reference sequence). The CDR3 has 17 residues. Trimming shortened V by 3 bases and J by 3 bases, and 18 bases separated the two germline ends. The chain's CDR3 is CASSLVRGGPTNQPQHF. CDR3 coding DNA: TGTGCCAGCAGTTTGGTCCGGGGTGGGCCGACCAATCAGCCCCAGCATTTT.